The 5 T cell receptor beta chains below come from one sample, sequenced in a study of blood T cell repertoires in COVID-19. Sequencing was performed with immunoSEQ multiplex PCR; in TCRdb, only in-frame clones are kept and a portion is missing. The table lists about 200,000 clones, 85% to 90% of them singletons. The source material was peripheral blood. These receptors were obtained from a man between 18 and 35 years old with active or convalescent COVID-19.

This clone was detected once. J is TRBJ2-2 and V is TRBV4-2, with D unclear. There are 12 residues in the CDR3. V was pared by 1 base and J by 7 bases, with 4 bases between. Germline-derived CDR1 and CDR2 are LGHNA and YNFKEQ. CDR3 nucleotide sequence: TGTGCCAGCAGCCAAGTAAACGGGGAGCTGTTTTTT. This encodes CASSQVNGELFF.

V and J are TRBV28 and TRBJ1-1; 7 positions match TRBD1. The CDR3 covers 16 residues. The J segment lost 0 bases and the V segment lost 3 bases, leaving 7 bases of the junction unmatched. Per the germline V gene, CDR1 is MDHEN and CDR2 is SYDVKM. CDR3 sequence (DNA): TGTGCCAGCAGTTTCCCGGGACAGTCAATGAACACTGAAGCTTTCTTT. Translated, it gives CASSFPGQSMNTEAFF. Full variable domain (remainder filled in from reference TRBV28 and TRBJ1-1): DVKVTQSSRYLVKRTGEKVFLECVQDMDHENMFWYRQDPGLGLRLIYFSYDVKMKEKGDIPEGYSVSREKKERFSLILESASTNQTSMYLCASSFPGQSMNTEAFFGQGTRLTVV.

The V call is TRBV10-2, the J call TRBJ2-1; 9 nucleotides match TRBD2. CDR3 length: 16 residues. Germline assignment: CDR1 WSHSY and CDR2 SAAADI. V was pared by 3 bases and J by 6 bases, with 9 bases of the junction left unmatched. As DNA, the CDR3 is TGCGCCAGCAGTGATATGCTAGCGGGAAGCTTCAATGAGCAGTTCTTC. It specifies CASSDMLAGSFNEQFF.

This clone was detected a few times. V usage is TRBV9 and J usage is TRBJ1-2; D perhaps matches TRBD1 (5 bases). The CDR3 length is 16 residues. V was trimmed by 4 bases and J by 7 bases, leaving 23 bases between them. Germline V gene data show CDR1 as SGDLS and CDR2 as YYNGEE. The CDR3, as DNA: TGTGCCAGCAGCCTCACCGATGGGGGAGGGTTTTCTGGCTACACCTTC. Translation: CASSLTDGGGFSGYTF. Looking up the rest from reference TRBV9 and TRBJ1-2 gives the full variable domain: DSGVTQTPKHLITATGQRVTLRCSPRSGDLSVYWYQQSLDQGLQFLIQYYNGEERAKGNILERFSAQQFPDLHSELNLSSLELGDSALYFCASSLTDGGGFSGYTFGSGTRLTVV.

The chain links TRBV11-2 to TRBJ1-2, with D perhaps TRBD1 (5 bases). The germline V and J ends were trimmed by 5 bases and 0 bases, with 7 bases remaining between them. The CDR3 covers 13 residues. Per the germline V gene, CDR1 is SGHAT and CDR2 is FQNNGV. This CDR3 reads CASSQGSNYGYTF. The CDR3 DNA reads TGTGCCAGCAGCCAGGGTTCTAACTATGGCTACACCTTC.